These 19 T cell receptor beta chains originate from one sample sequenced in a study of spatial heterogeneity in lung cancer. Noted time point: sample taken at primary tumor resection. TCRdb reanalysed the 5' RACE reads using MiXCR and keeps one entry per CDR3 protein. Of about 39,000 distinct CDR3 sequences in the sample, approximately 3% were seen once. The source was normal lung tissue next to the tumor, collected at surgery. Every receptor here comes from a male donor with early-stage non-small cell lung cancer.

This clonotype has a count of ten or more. CDR3 region: CASSRLGNEQFF. In DNA form, the CDR3 reads TGTGCCAGCAGCCGACTAGGGAATGAGCAGTTCTTC. The chain uses TRBV3-1 and TRBJ2-1; TRBD2 is a possible D gene (6 bases). Deletions cut 4 bases from V and 7 bases from J, with 8 bases between. Germline V gene lookup returns CDR1 LGHDT and CDR2 YNNKEL (reference sequence). The CDR3 runs to 12 residues.

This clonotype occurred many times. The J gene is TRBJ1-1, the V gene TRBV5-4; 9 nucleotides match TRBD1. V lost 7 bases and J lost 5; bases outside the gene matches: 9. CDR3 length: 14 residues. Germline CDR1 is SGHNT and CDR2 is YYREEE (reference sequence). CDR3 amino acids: CASGIRDRDTEAFF. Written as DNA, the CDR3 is TGTGCCAGCGGGATCCGGGACAGGGATACTGAAGCTTTCTTT.

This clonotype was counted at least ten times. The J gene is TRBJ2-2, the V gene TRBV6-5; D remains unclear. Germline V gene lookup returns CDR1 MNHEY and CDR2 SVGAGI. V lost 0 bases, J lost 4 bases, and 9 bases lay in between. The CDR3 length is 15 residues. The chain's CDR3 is CASSYSRWGTGELFF. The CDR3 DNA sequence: TGTGCCAGCAGTTACTCCCGGTGGGGCACCGGGGAGCTGTTTTTT.

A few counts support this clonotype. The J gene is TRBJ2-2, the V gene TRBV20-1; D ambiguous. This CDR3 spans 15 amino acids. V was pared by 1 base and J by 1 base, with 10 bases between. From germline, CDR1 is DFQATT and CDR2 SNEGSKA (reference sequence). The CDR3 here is CSARAVWGNTGELFF. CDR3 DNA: TGCAGTGCTAGAGCAGTGTGGGGGAACACCGGGGAGCTGTTTTTT.

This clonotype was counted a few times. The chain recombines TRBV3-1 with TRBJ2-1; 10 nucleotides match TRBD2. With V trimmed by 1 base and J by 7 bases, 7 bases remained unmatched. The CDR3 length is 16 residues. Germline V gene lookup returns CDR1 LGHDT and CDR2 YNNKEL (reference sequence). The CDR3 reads CASSQVRLAGWNEQFF. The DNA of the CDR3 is TGTGCCAGCAGCCAAGTTCGACTAGCGGGTTGGAATGAGCAGTTCTTC.

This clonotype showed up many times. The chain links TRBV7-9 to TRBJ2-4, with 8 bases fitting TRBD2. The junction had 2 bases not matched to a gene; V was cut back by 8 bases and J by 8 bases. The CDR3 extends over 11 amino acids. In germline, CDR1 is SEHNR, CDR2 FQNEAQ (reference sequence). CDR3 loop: CASELADIQYF. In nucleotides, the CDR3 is TGTGCCAGCGAACTAGCGGACATTCAGTACTTC.

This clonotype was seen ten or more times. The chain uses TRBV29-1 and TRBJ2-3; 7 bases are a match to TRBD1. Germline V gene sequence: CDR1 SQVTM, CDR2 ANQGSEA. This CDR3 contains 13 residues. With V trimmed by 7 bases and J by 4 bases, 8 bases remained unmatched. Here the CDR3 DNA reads TGCAGCGGGACAGGTCCAGGGGCAGATACGCAGTATTTT. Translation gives CSGTGPGADTQYF.

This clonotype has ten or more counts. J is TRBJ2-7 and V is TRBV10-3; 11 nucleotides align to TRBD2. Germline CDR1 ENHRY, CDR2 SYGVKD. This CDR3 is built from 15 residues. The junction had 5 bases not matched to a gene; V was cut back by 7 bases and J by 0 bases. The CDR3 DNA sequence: TGTGCCATCACCGCGACTAGCGGGGTCTCCTACGAGCAGTACTTC. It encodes CAITATSGVSYEQYF.

The CDR3 protein is CASSSLTSGRIETQYF. CDR3 in DNA: TGCGCCAGCAGCTCCTTGACTAGCGGGAGAATAGAGACCCAGTACTTC. The chain combines TRBV5-1 with TRBJ2-5; TRBD2 aligns across 12 bases. This CDR3 has 16 residues. CDR1 is SGHRS and CDR2 is YFSETQ in the germline V gene. The J segment lost 4 bases and the V segment lost 3 bases, leaving 7 bases of the junction unmatched.

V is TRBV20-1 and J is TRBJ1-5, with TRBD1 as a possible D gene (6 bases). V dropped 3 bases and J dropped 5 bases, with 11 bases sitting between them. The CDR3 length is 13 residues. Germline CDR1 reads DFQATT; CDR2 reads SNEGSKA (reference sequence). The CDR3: CSASKQGYQPQHF. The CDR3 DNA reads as TGCAGTGCTAGTAAGCAGGGGTATCAGCCCCAGCATTTT.

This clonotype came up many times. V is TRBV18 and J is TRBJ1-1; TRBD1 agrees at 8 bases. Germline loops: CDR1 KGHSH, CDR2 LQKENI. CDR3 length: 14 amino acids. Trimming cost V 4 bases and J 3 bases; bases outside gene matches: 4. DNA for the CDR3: TGTGCCAGCTCACGTCAGGGGGCGGACACTGAAGCTTTCTTT. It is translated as CASSRQGADTEAFF.

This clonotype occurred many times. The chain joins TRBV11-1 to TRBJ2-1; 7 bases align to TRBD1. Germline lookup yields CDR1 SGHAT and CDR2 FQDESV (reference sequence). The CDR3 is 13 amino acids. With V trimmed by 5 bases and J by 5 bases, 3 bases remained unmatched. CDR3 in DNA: TGTGCCAGCAGCCGGGACAGTAACAATGAGCAGTTCTTC. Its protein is CASSRDSNNEQFF.

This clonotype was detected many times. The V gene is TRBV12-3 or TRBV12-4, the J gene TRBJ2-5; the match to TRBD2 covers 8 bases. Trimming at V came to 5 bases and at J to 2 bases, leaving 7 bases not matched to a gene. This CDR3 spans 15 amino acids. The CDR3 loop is CASSPERGRQETQYF. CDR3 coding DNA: TGTGCCAGCAGTCCCGAGCGGGGGCGTCAAGAGACCCAGTACTTC.

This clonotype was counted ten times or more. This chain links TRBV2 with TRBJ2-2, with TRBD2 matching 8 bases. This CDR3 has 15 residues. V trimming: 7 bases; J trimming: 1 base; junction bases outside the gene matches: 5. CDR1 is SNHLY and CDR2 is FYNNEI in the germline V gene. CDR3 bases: TGTGCCAGCAACGGACTAGCAATGAACACCGGGGAGCTGTTTTTT. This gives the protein CASNGLAMNTGELFF.

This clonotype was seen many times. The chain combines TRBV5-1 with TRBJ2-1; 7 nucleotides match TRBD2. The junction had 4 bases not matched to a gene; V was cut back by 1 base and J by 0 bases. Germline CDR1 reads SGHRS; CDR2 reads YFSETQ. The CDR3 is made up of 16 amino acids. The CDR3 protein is CASSLFGGSSYNEQFF. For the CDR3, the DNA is TGCGCCAGCAGCTTGTTCGGGGGGAGCTCCTACAATGAGCAGTTCTTC.

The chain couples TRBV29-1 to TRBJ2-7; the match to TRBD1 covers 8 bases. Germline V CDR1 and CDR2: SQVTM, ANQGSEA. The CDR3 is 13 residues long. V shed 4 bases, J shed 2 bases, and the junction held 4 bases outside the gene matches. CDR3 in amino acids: CSVGDRTAYEQYF. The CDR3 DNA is TGCAGCGTTGGGGACAGGACAGCCTACGAGCAGTACTTC.

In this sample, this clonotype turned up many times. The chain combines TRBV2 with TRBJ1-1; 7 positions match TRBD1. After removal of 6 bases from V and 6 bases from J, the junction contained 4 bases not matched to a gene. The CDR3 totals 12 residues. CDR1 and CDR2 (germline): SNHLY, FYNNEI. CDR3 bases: TGTGCCAGCAGCGTAGGGGGCCCTGAAGCTTTCTTT. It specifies CASSVGGPEAFF.

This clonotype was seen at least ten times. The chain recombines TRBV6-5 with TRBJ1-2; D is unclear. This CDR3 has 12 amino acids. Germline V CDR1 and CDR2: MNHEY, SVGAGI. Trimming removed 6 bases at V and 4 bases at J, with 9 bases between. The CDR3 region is CASRLLGYGYTF. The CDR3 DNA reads TGTGCCAGCAGACTCCTAGGCTATGGCTACACCTTC.

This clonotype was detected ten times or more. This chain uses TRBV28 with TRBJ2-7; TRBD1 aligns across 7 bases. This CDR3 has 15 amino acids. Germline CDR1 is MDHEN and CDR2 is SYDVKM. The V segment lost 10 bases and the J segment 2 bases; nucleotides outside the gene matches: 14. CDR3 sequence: CATPPGTAPTYEQYF. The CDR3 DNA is TGTGCCACCCCCCCCGGGACAGCTCCCACCTACGAGCAGTACTTC.